Reported below is one TCR beta chain. Its antigen is unidentified. These data come from a study of cytomegalovirus exposure and HLA in healthy donors. Overall study results and limits: The dataset shows that most TCR sequences were rare, while some public TCRs occurred in many donors. The study put 150 or so TCR beta chains on its list as cytomegalovirus-associated. Later analysis identified around 15,000 TCR beta sequences associated with HLA alleles, using a false discovery rate threshold of 0.05. Some highly shared sequence variants likely arose as a pipeline artifact.

60 Vbeta and 13 Jbeta primers were used in PCR. The repertoire was sequenced with immunoSEQ multiplex PCR; TCRdb's copy has only in-frame clones and lacks some. The data contain approximately 150,000 clones, roughly 68% of them singletons. The CDR3 consists of 14 residues. Per germline, CDR1 LGHNT and CDR2 FRNRAP. The V gene lost 6 bases and the J gene lost 9 bases, with 18 bases spanning the gap. The sequence was collected from a young man in good health and CMV-seropositive. The sequencing sample was made of PBMCs. The chain recombines TRBV12-5 with TRBJ1-3; the D gene is possibly TRBD1 (5 bases). The CDR3 bases are TGTGCTAGTGGCCCGGGGGGGTCCGGTGGCACCATATATTTT. Translating gives CASGPGGSGGTIYF. Full variable domain (missing parts from reference TRBV12-5 and TRBJ1-3): DARVTQTPRHKVTEMGQEVTMRCQPILGHNTVFWYRQTMMQGLELLAYFRNRAPLDDSGMPKDRFSAEMPDATLATLKIQPSEPRDSAVYFCASGPGGSGGTIYFGEGSWLTVV.